These T cell receptor beta chains were read from a single sample in a study of blood T cells in healthy people across ages. TCRdb independently ran MiXCR on the 5' RACE reads; one entry per CDR3 protein. The sample shows some 860,000 distinct CDR3 sequences, 56% of them seen only once. The specimen sequenced was blood. The receptors come from a man aged 35-49 years in good health. The conserved cysteine and the conserved F or W are not part of the CDR3 here. Fields, in order: V gene, CDR3 protein.

>TRBV7-8
ASSLQSTGESYEQY
>TRBV12-3/TRBV12-4
ACTGTTDTQY
>TRBV4-3
ASSQVEGREQY
>TRBV25-1
ASSSHQNEQY
>TRBV4-2
ASSHTGGEETQY
>TRBV29-1
SVTGQGAYEQY
>TRBV7-8
ATIERRGAYNEQF
>TRBV7-3
ASSLAGTYNSPLH
>TRBV29-1
SAALAGNTDTQY
>TRBV5-1
ASSLKFPGQALNEQF
>TRBV5-6
ASSLAGPGGQGVYEQY
>TRBV3-1
ASSQGGRNSYEQY
>TRBV7-9
ASSTPDRVKDTQY
>TRBV24-1
ATSDGGAGDEQF
>TRBV6-4
ASSDSHTSGKSSEQF
>TRBV13
ASSGRDKPSSYNEQF
>TRBV20-1
SASGTGVYNEQF
>TRBV20-1
SASETASYEQY
>TRBV7-2
ASSTDLYDNEQF
>TRBV7-2
AIGHNEQF
>TRBV4-3
ASSQVLMGRSRPTGELF
>TRBV7-2
ASSPQAGDGYT
>TRBV20-1
GARDRVNYEQY
>TRBV9
ASSVEGANSEAF
>TRBV29-1
SVESEETQY
>TRBV7-2
ASSLAAHYGYT
>TRBV20-1
SARDYLSGAVNEKLF
>TRBV5-1
ASSLANRVGGYEQY
>TRBV6-5
ASSYSGSHTEAF